This T cell receptor beta chain was captured in a study of Graves' ophthalmopathy and Graves' hyperthyroidism. On the study more broadly: Stable hyperthyroidism denotes an absence of ophthalmopathy throughout 18 months of follow-up. Study findings and constraints: Discriminating ophthalmopathy from stable hyperthyroidism, a 13-signature model attained a sensitivity of under 90% and a specificity of about 79%.

From RNA, the CDR3 regions of TCR beta chains were amplified and sequenced. In the first round, RT-PCR was carried out with HTBI primers, and a multiplex PCR formed the second round. TCRdb reanalysed the multiplex PCR reads using MiXCR and keeps one entry per CDR3 protein. This sample has about 500,000 distinct CDR3 sequences, with 35% to 45% found just once. The CDR3 extends over 13 amino acids. Germline CDR1 is ENHRY and CDR2 is SYGVKD. V dropped 0 bases and J dropped 3 bases, with 5 bases sitting between them. This clonotype was observed many times. What it binds is unknown. Orbital computed tomography, together with clinical symptoms, serum thyroxine, TRAb and thyroid ultrasound, was used for diagnosis.

The chain recombines TRBV10-3 with TRBJ1-1; D ambiguous. The source is an adult man with Graves' hyperthyroidism. Sequencing input: peripheral blood or thyroid tissue (not recorded which). CDR3 nucleotide sequence: TGTGCCATCAGTGAGTCACCTGACACTGAAGCTTTCTTT. The encoded protein is CAISESPDTEAFF.